This T cell receptor beta chain derives from a study of a mutant IDH1 vaccine in newly diagnosed glioma. In the study overall: Commencement of vaccination occurred 4-6 weeks following radiotherapy alone, or concurrently with temozolomide cycles. Treated patients comprised about 60% males and approximately 38% females, mean age about 44 years. The therapy given earlier, which was standard therapy, consisted of radiotherapy, temozolomide, or both, and most of the patients received both.

Specified time point: week 11, during vaccination. Doses consisted of 300 ug of mutant IDH1 20-mer peptide each, paired with topical imiquimod. The assay was immunoSEQ multiplex PCR, and TCRdb's table has in-frame clones only and misses some. The table records approximately 40,000 clones, roughly 84% of them present only once. CDR3 size: 15 residues. Germline values: CDR1 SGHKS, CDR2 YYEKEE (reference sequence). Trimming took 0 bases from V and 0 from J, leaving 4 bases between them. A remark on this clone: What it recognizes is unknown.

General observations from the study: Pseudoprogression seemed unrelated to changes in top peripheral T cell clonotypes.

This TCR was sampled from a man between 40 and 49 years old with glioma. The chain uses TRBV5-5 and TRBJ2-6; D is ambiguous. This sample comprised PBMCs, obtained from a glioma patient whose treatment included an IDH1 peptide vaccine. The CDR3 coding sequence is TGTGCCAGCAGCTTGGTCAGCTCTGGGGCCAACGTCCTGACTTTC. It encodes CASSLVSSGANVLTF.